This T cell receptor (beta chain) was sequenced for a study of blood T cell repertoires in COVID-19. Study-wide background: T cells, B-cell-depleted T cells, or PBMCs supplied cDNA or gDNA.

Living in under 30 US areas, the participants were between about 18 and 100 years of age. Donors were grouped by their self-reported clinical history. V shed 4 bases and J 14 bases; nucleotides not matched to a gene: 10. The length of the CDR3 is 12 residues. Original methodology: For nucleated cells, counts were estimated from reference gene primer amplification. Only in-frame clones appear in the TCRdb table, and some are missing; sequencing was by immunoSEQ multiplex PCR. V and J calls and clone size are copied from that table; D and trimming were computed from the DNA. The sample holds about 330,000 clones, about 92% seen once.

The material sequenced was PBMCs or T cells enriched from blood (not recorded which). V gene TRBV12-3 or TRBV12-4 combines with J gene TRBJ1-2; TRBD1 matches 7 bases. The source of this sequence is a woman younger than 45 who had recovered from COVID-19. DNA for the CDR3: TGTGCCAGCAGTTCCCCGACAGGGACGTTAACCTTC. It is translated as CASSSPTGTLTF.